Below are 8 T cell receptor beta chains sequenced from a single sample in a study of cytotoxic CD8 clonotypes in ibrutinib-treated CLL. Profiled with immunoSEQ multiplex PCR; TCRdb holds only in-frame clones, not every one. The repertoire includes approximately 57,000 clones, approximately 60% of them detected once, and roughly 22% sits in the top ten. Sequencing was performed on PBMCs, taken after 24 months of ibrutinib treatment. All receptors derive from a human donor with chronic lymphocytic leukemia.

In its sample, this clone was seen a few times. In nucleotides, the CDR3 is TGTGCCAGCAGCTTGAAGACAGAGTCTCAGCCCCAGCATTTT. The encoded protein is CASSLKTESQPQHF. The genes are TRBV7-6 and TRBJ1-5; D may be TRBD1 (5 bases). In germline, CDR1 is SGHVS, CDR2 FNYEAQ. The CDR3 loop spans 14 amino acids. V was cut by 3 bases and J by 6 bases, with 12 bases left in between.

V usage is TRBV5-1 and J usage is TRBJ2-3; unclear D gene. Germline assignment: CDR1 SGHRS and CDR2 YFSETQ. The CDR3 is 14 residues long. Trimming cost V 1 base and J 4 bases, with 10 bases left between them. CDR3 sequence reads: CASSLSAGADTQYF. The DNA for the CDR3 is TGCGCCAGCAGCTTGTCGGCAGGAGCAGATACGCAGTATTTT.

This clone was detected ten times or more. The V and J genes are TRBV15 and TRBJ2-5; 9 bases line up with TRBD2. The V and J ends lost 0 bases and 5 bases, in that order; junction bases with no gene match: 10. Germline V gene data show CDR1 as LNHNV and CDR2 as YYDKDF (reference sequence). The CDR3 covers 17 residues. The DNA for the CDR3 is TGTGCCACCAGCAGAGATCGCGGGGGGGCTAATTGGGAGACCCAGTACTTC. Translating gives CATSRDRGGANWETQYF.

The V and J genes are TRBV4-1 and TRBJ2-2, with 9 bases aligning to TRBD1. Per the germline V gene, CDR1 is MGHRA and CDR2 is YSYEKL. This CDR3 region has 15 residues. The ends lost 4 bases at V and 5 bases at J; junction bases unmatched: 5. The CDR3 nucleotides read TGCGCCAGCAGCCGGACAGGGGTTGGAACCGGGGAGCTGTTTTTT. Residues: CASSRTGVGTGELFF.

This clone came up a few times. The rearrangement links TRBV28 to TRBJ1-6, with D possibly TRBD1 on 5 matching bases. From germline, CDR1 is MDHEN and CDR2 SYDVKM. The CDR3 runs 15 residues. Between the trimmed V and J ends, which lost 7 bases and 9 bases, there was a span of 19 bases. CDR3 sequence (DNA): TGTGCCAGCAAACCTCCAAAGGGGAGCGGTTCACCCCTCCACTTT. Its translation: CASKPPKGSGSPLHF. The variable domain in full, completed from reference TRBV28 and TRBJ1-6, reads DVKVTQSSRYLVKRTGEKVFLECVQDMDHENMFWYRQDPGLGLRLIYFSYDVKMKEKGDIPEGYSVSREKKERFSLILESASTNQTSMYLCASKPPKGSGSPLHFGNGTRLTVT.

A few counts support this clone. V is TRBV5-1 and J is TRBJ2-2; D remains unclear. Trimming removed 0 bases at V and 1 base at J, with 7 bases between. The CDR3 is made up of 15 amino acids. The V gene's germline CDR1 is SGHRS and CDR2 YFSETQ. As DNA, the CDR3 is TGCGCCAGCAGCTTGGGGGCTGGGAACACCGGGGAGCTGTTTTTT. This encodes CASSLGAGNTGELFF.

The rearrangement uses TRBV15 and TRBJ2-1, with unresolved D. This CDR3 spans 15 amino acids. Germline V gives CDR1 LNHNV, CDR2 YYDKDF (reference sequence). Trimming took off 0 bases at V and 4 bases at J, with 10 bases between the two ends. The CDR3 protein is CATSRDWAGYNEQFF. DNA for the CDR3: TGTGCCACCAGCAGAGATTGGGCAGGTTACAATGAGCAGTTCTTC.

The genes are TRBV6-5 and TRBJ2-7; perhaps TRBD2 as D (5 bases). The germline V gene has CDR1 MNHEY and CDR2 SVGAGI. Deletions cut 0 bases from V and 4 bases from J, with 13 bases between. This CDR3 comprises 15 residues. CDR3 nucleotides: TGTGCCAGCAGTTACTCGATTGAGGGCCGATACGAGCAGTACGTC. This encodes CASSYSIEGRYEQYV.